Below are 17 T cell receptor beta chains sequenced from a single sample in a study of early T cells in non-severe SARS-CoV-2 infection. One entry per CDR3 protein results from TCRdb running MiXCR on the 5' RACE reads. The sample lists 48,000 or so distinct CDR3 sequences; around 14% were seen once. What was sequenced was whole blood. Receptors originate from an adult who was a healthcare worker with PCR-confirmed SARS-CoV-2 infection or an uninfected control (not recorded which).

Many counts were recorded for this clonotype. This rearrangement joins TRBV7-8 to TRBJ2-7, with TRBD2 matching 7 bases. The trim removed 5 bases at V and 3 bases at J, leaving 10 bases unmatched. This CDR3 is built from 15 residues. The germline CDR1 and CDR2 sequences are SGHVS and FQNEAQ. The CDR3 spells CASSREARRDYEQYF. In DNA form, the CDR3 reads TGTGCCAGCAGCCGGGAGGCTAGGCGGGACTACGAGCAGTACTTC.

V usage is TRBV6-4 and J usage is TRBJ2-3, with D unclear. Germline CDR1 and CDR2: MRHNA and SNTAGT. Trimming left V 6 bases short and J 4 bases short, with 17 bases between. The CDR3 spans 15 residues. Here the CDR3 DNA reads TGTGCCAGCAGAGAGACCGACGCTGTCTCAGATACGCAGTATTTT. Its translation is CASRETDAVSDTQYF.

This clonotype was seen many times. The rearrangement uses TRBV28 and TRBJ2-3; 13 nucleotides line up with TRBD2. Germline V gene data show CDR1 as MDHEN and CDR2 as SYDVKM. The junction had 5 bases not matched to a gene; V was cut back by 5 bases and J by 3 bases. There are 16 residues in the CDR3. The CDR3 DNA reads as TGTGCCAGCAGTCTCATACTAGCGGGAGGGACAGATACGCAGTATTTT. Protein: CASSLILAGGTDTQYF.

V gene TRBV5-4 combines with J gene TRBJ1-6; D is unresolved. V lost 4 bases and J 8 bases, leaving 16 bases between the germline ends. The CDR3 covers 15 residues. CDR1 and CDR2 (germline): SGHNT, YYREEE (reference sequence). CDR3 protein: CASSRSGSLDSPLHF. For the CDR3, the DNA is TGTGCCAGCAGCCGAAGTGGGTCTTTGGATTCACCCCTCCACTTT. The complete variable domain, with remaining parts taken from reference TRBV5-4 and TRBJ1-6, reads ETGVTQSPTHLIKTRGQQVTLRCSSQSGHNTVSWYQQALGQGPQFIFQYYREEENGRGNFPPRFSGLQFPNYSSELNVNALELDDSALYLCASSRSGSLDSPLHFGNGTRLTVT.

Many counts were recorded for this clonotype. CDR3 nucleotides: TGTGCCAGCAGTGAATGGGGAGCTAGCTCCTACAATGAGCAGTTCTTC. Protein product: CASSEWGASSYNEQFF. The chain combines TRBV6-1 with TRBJ2-1; tentative D call: TRBD2 (5 bases). Germline CDR1 MNHNS, CDR2 SASEGT. The CDR3 totals 16 residues. Trimming cost V 2 bases and J 0 bases, with 11 bases left between them.

This clonotype was seen only a few times. V gene TRBV5-1 combines with J gene TRBJ1-1; the D gene is possibly TRBD1 (6 bases). The CDR3 length is 13 residues. Germline assignment: CDR1 SGHRS and CDR2 YFSETQ. V lost 5 bases, J lost 4 bases, and 12 bases lay in between. The CDR3 nucleotides are TGCGCCAGCAGGACCCAAGGGGGCACTGAAGCTTTCTTT. It translates to CASRTQGGTEAFF.

A note on this clonotype: Compared with germline, one end of the junction differs, possibly owing to a read error. This chain links TRBV7-9 with TRBJ2-3; D call uncertain. CDR1 and CDR2 from the germline V gene are SEHNR and FQNEAQ (reference sequence). CDR3 length: 13 amino acids. The CDR3 DNA reads as TGTGCCAGCGCCAGAGGCGGCACAGTTACGCAGTATTTT. Amino acid sequence: CASARGGTVTQYF. The complete variable domain, with remaining parts taken from reference TRBV7-9 and TRBJ2-3, reads DTGVSQNPRHKITKRGQNVTFRCDPISEHNRLYWYRQTLGQGPEFLTYFQNEAQLEKSRLLSDRFSAERPKGSFSTLEIQRTEQGDSAMYLCASARGGTVTQYFGPGTRLTVL.

This clonotype was observed many times. V is TRBV7-6 and J is TRBJ2-1; 10 positions match TRBD1. The germline V gene has CDR1 SGHVS and CDR2 FNYEAQ. The CDR3 extends over 15 amino acids. Unmatched junction bases numbered 3, after V lost 5 bases and J lost 2 bases. CDR3 residues: CASSTGTGAYNEQFF. The CDR3 DNA reads TGTGCCAGCAGCACTGGGACAGGGGCCTACAATGAGCAGTTCTTC. The full variable domain, completed using reference TRBV7-6 and TRBJ2-1, is GAGVSQSPRYKVTKRGQDVALRCDPISGHVSLYWYRQALGQGPEFLTYFNYEAQQDKSGLPNDRFSAERPEGSISTLTIQRTEQRDSAMYRCASSTGTGAYNEQFFGPGTRLTVL.

The rearrangement joins TRBV28 to TRBJ2-7; D is unresolved. The CDR3 has 15 residues. V was shortened by 5 bases and J by 3 bases, with 17 bases between the two germline ends. CDR1 is MDHEN, CDR2 SYDVKM, per germline. The CDR3 coding sequence is TGTGCCAGCAGTCCTCCGGCGGAGCGTCTCTACGAGCAGTACTTC. Translating gives CASSPPAERLYEQYF.

The table lists this clonotype with a few counts. The chain is built from TRBV2 and TRBJ1-1, with D unresolved. CDR1 SNHLY and CDR2 FYNNEI come from the germline V gene. The CDR3 runs 10 residues. Trimming stripped 9 bases from V and 4 bases from J, with 6 bases between. This CDR3 is CASAITEAFF. The CDR3, as DNA: TGTGCCAGTGCAATCACTGAAGCTTTCTTT.

The CDR3 spells CASHRGNQPQHF. CDR3 coding DNA: TGTGCCAGCCACAGGGGCAATCAGCCCCAGCATTTT. The J gene is TRBJ1-5, the V gene TRBV2, with a weak D call TRBD1 (6 bases). V was cut by 8 bases and J by 2 bases, with 7 bases left in between. Germline-derived CDR1 and CDR2 are SNHLY and FYNNEI. This CDR3 is 12 amino acids long.

This clonotype was observed once. This chain joins TRBV7-2 and TRBJ2-1; D is unresolved. The V gene's germline CDR1 is SGHTA and CDR2 FQGNSA. The germline V and J ends were trimmed by 5 bases and 5 bases, with 10 bases remaining between them. The CDR3 runs to 13 residues. In DNA, the CDR3 is TGTGCCAGCAGCCAAAAGGGTAACAATGAGCAGTTCTTC. It codes for CASSQKGNNEQFF.

The V and J genes are TRBV25-1 and TRBJ1-2; the D gene is possibly TRBD1 (5 bases). Germline CDR1 reads MGHDK; CDR2 reads SYGVNS. This CDR3 has 14 amino acids. V lost 2 bases to trimming and J lost 4 bases, with 11 bases between them. This chain's CDR3 is CASSEVPGIYGYTF. The CDR3 coding sequence is TGTGCCAGCAGTGAAGTGCCAGGGATCTATGGCTACACCTTC.

In this sample, this clonotype turned up many times. CDR3 sequence: CASSPENHSYEQYF. The DNA for the CDR3 is TGTGCCAGCTCACCCGAAAACCACTCCTACGAGCAGTACTTC. The chain joins TRBV18 to TRBJ2-7; D is unresolved. This CDR3 is 14 amino acids long. From germline, CDR1 is KGHSH and CDR2 LQKENI. Trimming pared 3 bases from V and 0 bases from J, leaving 9 bases between.

The chain carries TRBV5-1 and TRBJ1-3; D ambiguous. Looked up from germline, CDR1 is SGHRS and CDR2 is YFSETQ. Trimming took off 0 bases at V and 0 bases at J, with 7 bases between the two ends. The CDR3 length is 15 residues. CDR3 bases: TGCGCCAGCAGCTTGGCGCAGGCCTCTGGAAACACCATATATTTT. Translation: CASSLAQASGNTIYF.

A few counts support this clonotype. The rearrangement links TRBV4-1 to TRBJ2-5; tentatively, D is TRBD2 (6 bases). This CDR3 is 14 amino acids long. Germline V gene lookup returns CDR1 MGHRA and CDR2 YSYEKL. The V end was cut by 4 bases, the J end by 3 bases, with 12 bases between. The CDR3 bases are TGCGCCAGCAGCCCAGGGACTGTCGAAGAGACCCAGTACTTC. This gives the protein CASSPGTVEETQYF.

This clonotype came up many times. The genes are TRBV30 and TRBJ1-5; D might be TRBD1 (5 bases). CDR1 GTSNPN and CDR2 SVGIG come from the germline V gene (reference sequence). Trimming left V 2 bases short and J 9 bases short, with 14 bases between. This CDR3 is 13 amino acids long. The CDR3 reads CAWSFRGRGPQHF. In DNA form, the CDR3 reads TGTGCCTGGAGTTTTAGGGGACGTGGGCCCCAGCATTTT.